A single sample is the source of the 16 T cell receptor beta chains below, sequenced in a study of blood T cell repertoires in COVID-19. The data were produced by immunoSEQ multiplex PCR, yet TCRdb's version contains in-frame clones alone and is incomplete. The profile shows about 220,000 clones, 85% to 90% of them singletons. What was sequenced was PBMCs or T cells enriched from blood (not recorded which). These receptors were taken from a woman aged 18 to 35 in a cohort exposed to, infected with or recovered from COVID-19 (not recorded which).

The chain couples TRBV18 to TRBJ2-2; D might be TRBD1 (5 bases). The V end was cut by 0 bases, the J end by 5 bases, with 19 bases between. Germline CDR1 and CDR2: KGHSH and LQKENI. The CDR3 is 18 amino acids. Here the CDR3 DNA reads TGTGCCAGCTCACCACCATCCCAGGGAATTTGGGAAACCGGGGAGCTGTTTTTT. It is translated as CASSPPSQGIWETGELFF.

The V and J genes are TRBV4-1 and TRBJ2-7; 10 bases align to TRBD2. The CDR3 covers 15 residues. The germline CDR1 and CDR2 sequences are MGHRA and YSYEKL. J lost 3 bases, V lost 3 bases, and 5 bases had no gene match. CDR3 region: CASSQIAGGVYEQYF. The DNA of the CDR3 is TGCGCCAGCAGCCAGATAGCGGGGGGAGTCTACGAGCAGTACTTC.

The gene calls are TRBV9 and TRBJ1-3, with D possibly being TRBD1 (5 bases). CDR3 length: 14 amino acids. CDR1 and CDR2 (germline): SGDLS, YYNGEE. V lost 0 bases, J lost 4 bases, and 8 bases lay in between. Written as DNA, the CDR3 is TGTGCCAGCAGCGTAGGGGGACTCGGAAACACCATATATTTT. This encodes CASSVGGLGNTIYF.

The CDR3 sequence: CASSYSISRERAEAFF. The CDR3 coding sequence is TGTGCCAGCAGTTACTCGATATCCAGGGAACGGGCTGAAGCTTTCTTT. V usage is TRBV6-2 or TRBV6-3 and J usage is TRBJ1-1; D is possibly TRBD1 (5 bases). The CDR3 is made up of 16 amino acids. V lost 0 bases and J lost 6, with 17 bases in between. CDR1 and CDR2 from the germline V gene are MNHEY and SVGEGT.

The chain combines TRBV12-3 or TRBV12-4 with TRBJ1-1, with no clear D. The CDR3 is made up of 13 amino acids. V was shortened by 8 bases and J by 4 bases, with 14 bases between the two germline ends. CDR3 sequence (DNA): TGTGCCAGCCTTCTCGGCGGCCGCACTGAAGCTTTCTTT. This codes for CASLLGGRTEAFF.

The chain is built from TRBV7-8 and TRBJ2-5; D possibly corresponds to TRBD1 (5 bases). V lost 5 bases and J 5 bases, leaving 15 bases between the germline ends. Germline CDR1 is SGHVS and CDR2 is FQNEAQ. The CDR3 contains 14 residues. The CDR3 DNA reads TGTGCCAGCAGCGACGTTGCAGGGTCCGAGACCCAGTACTTC. Its translation: CASSDVAGSETQYF.

The gene calls are TRBV28 and TRBJ2-7; TRBD2 aligns across 9 bases. Germline-derived CDR1 and CDR2 are MDHEN and SYDVKM. Trimming cost V 3 bases and J 0 bases; bases outside gene matches: 6. The CDR3 runs to 16 residues. The CDR3 nucleotides are TGTGCCAGCAGTTTCCCAACTAGCGGGCGCTCCTACGAGCAGTACTTC. It translates to CASSFPTSGRSYEQYF.

This chain connects TRBV5-1 to TRBJ1-4, with TRBD1 identical over 8 bases. CDR1 is SGHRS and CDR2 is YFSETQ in the germline V gene. The V gene end was trimmed by 5 bases and the J gene end by 3 bases; junction bases not matched to a gene: 18. This CDR3 comprises 19 residues. The chain's CDR3 is CASRPSGTGALGANEKLFF. CDR3 DNA: TGCGCCAGCAGACCGTCCGGGACAGGAGCCTTAGGAGCTAATGAAAAACTGTTTTTT. Full variable domain (outside the CDR3, taken from reference TRBV5-1 and TRBJ1-4): KAGVTQTPRYLIKTRGQQVTLSCSPISGHRSVSWYQQTPGQGLQFLFEYFSETQRNKGNFPGRFSGRQFSNSRSEMNVSTLELGDSALYLCASRPSGTGALGANEKLFFGSGTQLSVL.

V is TRBV6-5 and J is TRBJ2-3; 7 nucleotides match TRBD2. The V segment lost 1 base and the J segment 5 bases; nucleotides outside the gene matches: 6. Germline V gives CDR1 MNHEY, CDR2 SVGAGI. This CDR3 comprises 15 residues. This CDR3 reads CASSYWGEGKDTQYF. CDR3 DNA: TGTGCCAGCAGTTACTGGGGGGAGGGGAAAGATACGCAGTATTTT.

This sequence joins TRBV18 and TRBJ1-2; a possible D gene is TRBD1 (5 bases). The CDR3 runs 10 residues. Germline V gene sequence: CDR1 KGHSH, CDR2 LQKENI. The chain's CDR3 is CGGLSYGYTF. The DNA of the CDR3 is TGTGGGGGACTGAGCTATGGCTACACCTTC.

Details on this clone: The same CDR3 arises from other DNA sequences in this sample as well. V and J are TRBV3-1 (or the pseudogene TRBV3-2) and TRBJ1-3; the D gene is possibly TRBD1 (5 bases). Germline V gene lookup returns CDR1 LGHDT and CDR2 YNNKEL (reference sequence). The CDR3 spans 14 residues. V gave up 2 bases and J gave up 4 bases, with 9 bases separating them. The CDR3 region is CASSQQGSGNTIYF. CDR3 bases: TGTGCCAGCAGCCAACAGGGTTCAGGAAACACCATATATTTT.

This chain connects TRBV28 to TRBJ2-7, with TRBD1 matching 9 bases. The J segment lost 3 bases and the V segment lost 6 bases, leaving 9 bases of the junction unmatched. Germline V gene data show CDR1 as MDHEN and CDR2 as SYDVKM. This CDR3 contains 15 residues. The CDR3 sequence: CASRLRWTGVYEQYF. Written as DNA, the CDR3 is TGTGCCAGCAGGCTAAGGTGGACAGGGGTCTACGAGCAGTACTTC. Supplemented by reference TRBV28 and TRBJ2-7, the full variable domain reads DVKVTQSSRYLVKRTGEKVFLECVQDMDHENMFWYRQDPGLGLRLIYFSYDVKMKEKGDIPEGYSVSREKKERFSLILESASTNQTSMYLCASRLRWTGVYEQYFGPGTRLTVT.

This chain uses TRBV11-2 with TRBJ2-7, with 11 bases that match TRBD1. V trimming: 2 bases; J trimming: 6 bases; junction bases outside the gene matches: 9. The germline V gene has CDR1 SGHAT and CDR2 FQNNGV. The CDR3 loop spans 16 amino acids. CDR3 sequence reads: CASSLIRTGGWSEQYF. DNA of the CDR3: TGTGCCAGCAGCTTAATTAGGACAGGGGGCTGGTCCGAGCAGTACTTC.

V is TRBV7-6 and J is TRBJ1-6; TRBD1 aligns across 7 bases. This CDR3 is 15 amino acids long. Germline-derived CDR1 and CDR2 are SGHVS and FNYEAQ. Unmatched junction bases numbered 7, after V lost 1 base and J lost 10 bases. The DNA of the CDR3 is TGTGCCAGCAGCTTAGGTGGCAACAGGGGATCACCCCTCCACTTT. It encodes CASSLGGNRGSPLHF.

V is TRBV5-4 and J is TRBJ2-2, with D uncertain. Per the germline V gene, CDR1 is SGHNT and CDR2 is YYREEE (reference sequence). The V end was cut by 2 bases, the J end by 6 bases, with 8 bases between. This CDR3 region has 13 residues. The chain's CDR3 is CASSFPGSGELFF. As DNA, the CDR3 is TGTGCCAGCAGCTTTCCCGGGTCCGGGGAGCTGTTTTTT.

V is TRBV5-1 and J is TRBJ2-3; possible D gene TRBD2, 5 bases. The CDR3 loop spans 16 amino acids. Trimming cost V 4 bases and J 0 bases, with 15 bases left between them. Germline values: CDR1 SGHRS, CDR2 YFSETQ. As DNA, the CDR3 is TGCGCCAGCAGCCTCGGCGGGCCTGGGAGCACAGATACGCAGTATTTT. It yields the protein CASSLGGPGSTDTQYF.